These 12 T cell receptor beta chains came from one sample sequenced in a study of T cell repertoires in cytomegalovirus infection. TCRdb re-called the reads with MiXCR, one entry per CDR3 protein. The table shows fewer than 350,000 distinct CDR3 sequences, with about a sixth occurring only once. The sample was PBMCs. The receptor set was obtained from a human donor in good health (CMV status not recorded). Some clones in this sample may be carry-over from other donors' samples.

This clonotype was counted at least ten times. The V call is TRBV28, the J call TRBJ2-1; TRBD1 matches 7 bases. V dropped 3 bases and J dropped 5; count of bases not matched to a gene: 4. The CDR3 loop spans 14 amino acids. Germline assignment: CDR1 MDHEN and CDR2 SYDVKM. The CDR3 coding sequence is TGTGCCAGCAGTTTCCCAGGGGGTAACAATGAGCAGTTCTTC. This gives the protein CASSFPGGNNEQFF.

This clonotype was counted only a few times. The chain combines TRBV28 with TRBJ1-4; the D gene is possibly TRBD1 (6 bases). This CDR3 region has 16 residues. CDR1 is MDHEN and CDR2 is SYDVKM in the germline V gene. Deletions cut 5 bases from V and 4 bases from J, with 17 bases between. CDR3: CASSHRGGGVNEKLFF. Here the CDR3 DNA reads TGTGCCAGCAGTCACAGAGGAGGGGGGGTTAATGAAAAACTGTTTTTT.

The chain links TRBV20-1 to TRBJ2-1; 7 bases align to TRBD2. Germline V gene data show CDR1 as DFQATT and CDR2 as SNEGSKA (reference sequence). The CDR3 sequence is 13 residues long. Trimming at V came to 8 bases and at J to 2 bases, leaving 6 bases not matched to a gene. The CDR3 region is CSSTSPAYNEQFF. The CDR3 nucleotides are TGCAGTTCGACTAGCCCGGCCTACAATGAGCAGTTCTTC.

This clonotype was recorded at least ten times. CDR3 residues: CASSPSGFGDTQYF. The CDR3 DNA sequence: TGTGCCAGCAGCCCTTCAGGGTTCGGAGATACGCAGTATTTT. The chain uses TRBV27 and TRBJ2-3, with D perhaps TRBD1 (5 bases). The CDR3 sequence is 14 residues long. CDR1 is MNHEY and CDR2 is SMNVEV in the germline V gene (reference sequence). The V end was cut by 6 bases, the J end by 5 bases, with 15 bases between.

This clonotype was seen a handful of times. V usage is TRBV7-9 and J usage is TRBJ2-6, with D perhaps matching TRBD1 (6 bases). The CDR3 length is 16 residues. Trimming took off 2 bases at V and 2 bases at J, with 10 bases between the two ends. The germline gives CDR1 SEHNR, CDR2 FQNEAQ (reference sequence). This CDR3 is CASSLYRVPGANVLTF. The CDR3 region has the DNA TGTGCCAGCAGCTTATACAGGGTACCTGGGGCCAACGTCCTGACTTTC.

This clonotype came up many times. The J gene is TRBJ1-2, the V gene TRBV5-1, with 8 bases matching TRBD1. The CDR3 length is 18 residues. Unmatched junction bases numbered 18, after V lost 4 bases and J lost 4 bases. CDR1 and CDR2 from the germline V gene are SGHRS and YFSETQ. CDR3 amino acids: CASSLRSPNRGSSYGYTF. In nucleotides, the CDR3 is TGCGCCAGCAGCCTTCGCTCACCGAACAGGGGGTCCTCCTATGGCTACACCTTC.

This clonotype was detected ten times or more. This chain uses TRBV7-2 with TRBJ2-7; D might be TRBD2 (5 bases). The CDR3 totals 15 residues. CDR1 and CDR2 (germline): SGHTA, FQGNSA. Deletions cut 1 base from V and 6 bases from J, with 16 bases between. This chain's CDR3 is CASSLEDYLYGEQYF. The CDR3 region has the DNA TGTGCCAGCAGCTTAGAAGACTATCTCTACGGCGAGCAGTACTTC.

The rearrangement joins TRBV19 to TRBJ2-2; possibly TRBD1 for D (6 bases). Trimming removed 6 bases at V and 2 bases at J, with 13 bases between. Germline V gene lookup returns CDR1 LNHDA and CDR2 SQIVND (reference sequence). This CDR3 comprises 15 residues. CDR3 protein: CASRQRTENTGELFF. Written as DNA, the CDR3 is TGTGCCAGTAGACAACGGACAGAAAACACCGGGGAGCTGTTTTTT. The whole variable domain, remainder taken from reference TRBV19 and TRBJ2-2, is DGGITQSPKYLFRKEGQNVTLSCEQNLNHDAMYWYRQDPGQGLRLIYYSQIVNDFQKGDIAEGYSVSREKKESFPLTVTSAQKNPTAFYLCASRQRTENTGELFFGEGSRLTVL.

This clonotype has more than one count but fewer than ten. The CDR3 bases are TGTGCCAGCAGTTCCCCTCAGGCTAGCGGATCCTACGAGCAGTACTTC. Protein product: CASSSPQASGSYEQYF. The gene calls are TRBV6-2 or TRBV6-3 and TRBJ2-7; 7 bases map to TRBD2. Trimming removed 4 bases from V and 1 base from J; junction bases left unmatched: 10. The CDR3 runs to 16 residues. Germline loops: CDR1 MNHEY, CDR2 SVGEGT.

The gene calls are TRBV4-2 and TRBJ2-5; 14 bases line up with TRBD2. The CDR3 extends over 17 amino acids. Germline V lookup: CDR1 LGHNA, CDR2 YNFKEQ. Trimming removed 1 base from V and 5 bases from J; junction bases left unmatched: 6. The CDR3: CASSQVGLAGDPETQYF. In DNA form, the CDR3 reads TGTGCCAGCAGCCAAGTGGGACTAGCGGGGGACCCGGAGACCCAGTACTTC.

This clonotype occurred many times. CDR3 coding DNA: TGCAGTGCTAGCGTGGGACAGGGGTTGGGAAGCAATCAGCCCCAGCATTTT. Encoded protein: CSASVGQGLGSNQPQHF. V and J are TRBV20-1 and TRBJ1-5, with 10 bases that match TRBD1. CDR3 size: 17 residues. From germline, CDR1 is DFQATT and CDR2 SNEGSKA (reference sequence). Unmatched junction bases numbered 9, after V lost 3 bases and J lost 1 base.

This clonotype was counted at least ten times. The CDR3 spells CASSIGPGELFF. The DNA for the CDR3 is TGTGCCAGCAGCATCGGGCCCGGGGAGCTGTTTTTT. The chain employs TRBV7-2 and TRBJ2-2; D ambiguous. The V end lost 5 bases, the J end lost 6 bases, and 7 bases lay between the germline ends. CDR1 is SGHTA, CDR2 FQGNSA, per germline. The CDR3 runs to 12 residues.